The next 3 T cell receptor beta chains were all read from a single sample in a study of beta chain features in type 1 diabetes. For these receptors, no antigen is known. Study-level results: Patients with Type 1 diabetes showed moderately but significantly shorter TCRB CDR3s in all four CD4+ subsets.

Expressed TCRB transcripts were sequenced because the entire RNA isolate underwent reverse transcription. Generated by immunoSEQ multiplex PCR, the TCRdb table keeps only in-frame clones and is missing some. Of fewer than 400,000 clones listed, about a tenth are singletons. The sample taken for sequencing was central memory CD4+ T cells from blood. All receptors derive from a man aged 25-45 years with type 1 diabetes.

This clone was counted only a few times. The rearrangement links TRBV7-2 to TRBJ1-5, with D uncertain. Trimming cost V 6 bases and J 0 bases, with 9 bases left between them. Germline CDR1 reads SGHTA; CDR2 reads FQGNSA. CDR3 size: 14 residues. CDR3 coding DNA: TGTGCCAGCAGAACGGTAAATAGCAATCAGCCCCAGCATTTT. Translated, it gives CASRTVNSNQPQHF.

The V call is TRBV9, the J call TRBJ2-7; D tentatively fits TRBD1 or TRBD2 (5 bases each). Between the trimmed V and J ends, which lost 1 base and 1 base, there was a span of 9 bases. The CDR3 has 14 amino acids. CDR1 is SGDLS, CDR2 YYNGEE, per germline. CDR3 protein: CASSVRDGSYEQYF. As DNA, the CDR3 is TGTGCCAGCAGCGTAAGGGACGGGTCCTACGAGCAGTACTTC.

The gene calls are TRBV2 and TRBJ2-3; 11 nucleotides match TRBD2. Germline loops: CDR1 SNHLY, CDR2 FYNNEI. The CDR3 contains 15 residues. The J segment lost 5 bases and the V segment lost 2 bases, leaving 3 bases of the junction unmatched. CDR3 nucleotide sequence: TGTGCCAGCAGTGAACTAGCGGGGGGCCGAGATACGCAGTATTTT. As protein: CASSELAGGRDTQYF.